This T cell receptor beta chain was sequenced for a study of T cell repertoires in cytomegalovirus infection. Overall study: A matching HLA type, together with CMV infection, was signaled by public TCR beta signatures.

About this clonotype itself: Its matching antigen is unknown.

One entry per CDR3 protein results from TCRdb running MiXCR on the reads. This sample yields around 530,000 distinct CDR3 sequences, of which less than 30% are seen a single time; around 14% belongs to the top ten. Findings of the study overall: Dominant in the ex vivo response were TCR beta clonotypes restricted by HLA-C and specific for CMV. Based on cumulative public TCR beta family frequency, carriers of CMV plus the relevant HLA were identified.

The TCR sequence derives from a human donor in good health (CMV status not recorded). Some clones in this sample may be carry-over from other donors' samples. Sequencing input: PBMCs.

CDR3 DNA sequence: TGTGCCAGCAGCCCGGGACAGGCTTTTATGACAGATACGCAGTATTTT. Translation: CASSPGQAFMTDTQYF. This rearrangement joins TRBV5-6 to TRBJ2-3, with 8 bases that match TRBD1. V was clipped by 4 bases and J by 3 bases; unmatched bases: 10. Germline-derived CDR1 and CDR2 are SGHDT and YYEEEE. The CDR3 has 16 amino acids.